A selection of T cell receptor beta chains follows, all from one sample in a study of cytomegalovirus exposure and HLA in healthy donors. Data came from immunoSEQ multiplex PCR; TCRdb stores just in-frame clones and leaves some out. Here the sample spans about 130,000 clones, roughly 80% being singletons. Sequences were obtained from PBMCs. These receptors came from a woman aged 45-59 years in good health and CMV-seronegative. CDR3s include the opening cysteine and the closing phenylalanine or tryptophan. A D gene is named only where the DNA matches it firmly.

CDR3aa	CDR3nt	d_gene	v_gene	j_gene
CASSAGQASYEQYF	TGTGCCAGCAGCGCAGGACAGGCGTCCTACGAGCAGTACTTC	TRBD1	TRBV9	TRBJ2-7
CASKGRSGSCDEQFF	TGTGCCAGCAAGGGACGGAGCGGGAGTTGCGATGAGCAGTTCTTC	-	TRBV21-1	TRBJ2-1
CASSVAGLAGGRNEQFF	TGTGCCAGCAGTGTGGCGGGACTAGCGGGAGGTAGGAATGAGCAGTTCTTC	TRBD2	TRBV6-1	TRBJ2-1
CASSIAYTDTQYF	TGTGCCAGTAGTATAGCCTATACAGATACGCAGTATTTT	-	TRBV19	TRBJ2-3
CASSSGGWNTEAFF	TGTGCCAGCAGCTCAGGGGGATGGAACACTGAAGCTTTCTTT	TRBD1	TRBV9	TRBJ1-1
CASSLGTGGLGTEAFF	TGCGCCAGCAGCTTGGGGACAGGGGGCTTGGGCACTGAAGCTTTCTTT	TRBD1	TRBV5-1	TRBJ1-1
CASSSFGMAGLGSIGGYTF	TGTGCCAGCAGTTCATTCGGTATGGCAGGGTTGGGTAGTATCGGTGGCTACACCTTC	-	TRBV28	TRBJ1-2
CASRRVSNQPQHF	TGTGCCAGTAGGAGGGTTAGCAATCAGCCCCAGCATTTT	-	TRBV19	TRBJ1-5
CASSSAGGGDYEQYF	TGTGCCAGCAGTTCCGCAGGGGGCGGGGATTACGAGCAGTACTTC	TRBD1	TRBV28	TRBJ2-7
CASSSGPQFLVPDTQYF	TGTGCCAGCAGTTCTGGCCCCCAGTTTCTGGTTCCAGATACGCAGTATTTT	-	TRBV27	TRBJ2-3